This T cell receptor (beta chain) was obtained from a study of blood T cell repertoires in COVID-19. TCRdb's table, derived via immunoSEQ multiplex PCR, lists solely in-frame clones and lacks some. The table lists 450,000 or so clones, 89% of them singletons. CDR1 SGHKS and CDR2 YYEKEE come from the germline V gene (reference sequence). V lost 0 bases to trimming and J lost 5 bases, with 6 bases between them. The CDR3 runs to 13 residues. The V call is TRBV5-5, the J call TRBJ1-5, with D hard to call. The source is a woman in her thirties or forties with COVID-19, enrolled during active disease. The sample comprised peripheral blood. The CDR3 sequence: CASSLAQDQPQHF. CDR3 sequence (DNA): TGTGCCAGCAGCTTGGCCCAGGATCAGCCCCAGCATTTT.